This T cell receptor beta chain was profiled in a study of T-cell memory formation after mild COVID-19. Study-wide results and caveats: CD8+ contracting clones occupied EMRA, while CD4+ ones occupied mainly CM and EM. Researchers found some responding clones in pre-infection memory, a sign that cross-reactive memory joined.

Remarks on this clonotype: Its antigen remains unknown.

From 5'RACE with constant-segment primers came TCR alpha and TCR beta cDNA libraries that carried sample barcodes and UMIs. TCRdb re-called the 5' RACE reads with MiXCR, one entry per CDR3 protein. The data hold 300,000 to 400,000 distinct CDR3 sequences, with 28% observed a single time. V lost 4 bases to trimming and J lost 4 bases; unmatched junction nucleotides: 2. This CDR3 has 15 amino acids. In germline, CDR1 is SQVTM, CDR2 ANQGSEA. Sequenced: PBMCs or a T cell subset sorted from them (not recorded which). The TCR sequence derives from an adult woman who had mild COVID-19 (a few samples of this study predate the infection). Cell type and time point are not known. The gene calls are TRBV29-1 and TRBJ2-2; 14 bases are shared with TRBD2. This chain's CDR3 is CSVGLAGGSTGELFF. CDR3 nucleotides: TGCAGCGTTGGACTAGCGGGAGGGAGCACCGGGGAGCTGTTTTTT.